Below, 9 T cell receptor beta chains from the same sample are listed, as sequenced in a study of shared clonotypes between healthy human individuals. Sequencing used immunoSEQ multiplex PCR; TCRdb keeps in-frame clones, though not all of them. Of some 800,000 clones detected, 92% appear once; the ten largest clones hold approximately 25%. The naive CD8 population came from CD45RO-negative cells selected for CCR7, without terminally differentiated effector memory CD45RA+ cells. Sequencing was performed on naive CD8+ T cells sorted from blood. The receptors were gathered from a man aged 30 to 45 in good health.

V is TRBV4-1 and J is TRBJ2-1, with 11 bases lining up with TRBD2. The CDR3 has 15 amino acids. V shed 2 bases and J 4 bases; nucleotides not matched to a gene: 1. From germline, CDR1 is MGHRA and CDR2 YSYEKL. Written as DNA, the CDR3 is TGCGCCAGCAGCCAACTAGCGGGAGGTTACAATGAGCAGTTCTTC. Translated, it gives CASSQLAGGYNEQFF.

About this clone: Other DNA sequences in the same sample also yield this CDR3. CDR3 bases: TGTGCCAGCAGTCCCGGACCTTACGAGCAGTACTTC. Translation gives CASSPGPYEQYF. V and J are TRBV27 and TRBJ2-7; D unclear. In germline, CDR1 is MNHEY, CDR2 SMNVEV (reference sequence). V was clipped by 5 bases and J by 4 bases, with 9 bases between them. The CDR3 sequence is 12 residues long.

This sequence joins TRBV6-1 and TRBJ2-7, with a possible D match to TRBD1 (6 bases). In germline, CDR1 is MNHNS, CDR2 SASEGT. V was cut by 1 base and J by 0 bases, with 10 bases left in between. CDR3 length: 15 residues. Here the CDR3 DNA reads TGTGCCAGCAGTGAAGGTAGGGGGATCTCCTACGAGCAGTACTTC. It is translated as CASSEGRGISYEQYF.

Comments on this clone: The sample carries other DNA sequences with the same CDR3. The rearrangement links TRBV27 to TRBJ2-7, with TRBD1 identical over 7 bases. Trimming removed 6 bases from V and 3 bases from J; junction bases left unmatched: 5. The CDR3 is 13 residues long. From germline, CDR1 is MNHEY and CDR2 SMNVEV (reference sequence). The CDR3 nucleotides are TGTGCCAGCAGCCTAGACAGGGACTACGAGCAGTACTTC. Protein: CASSLDRDYEQYF.

The gene calls are TRBV15 and TRBJ2-4; TRBD1 or TRBD2 may be the D gene (6 bases each). Germline V lookup: CDR1 LNHNV, CDR2 YYDKDF (reference sequence). The CDR3 length is 15 residues. V was clipped by 7 bases and J by 8 bases, with 21 bases between them. The DNA for the CDR3 is TGTGCCACCAACAGGGAGGCAGGGTCCGAACACATTCAGTACTTC. Translating it yields CATNREAGSEHIQYF.

The V gene is TRBV19, the J gene TRBJ2-7, with D tentatively TRBD2 (5 bases). CDR1 and CDR2 from the germline V gene are LNHDA and SQIVND (reference sequence). The CDR3 runs 14 residues. Between the trimmed V and J ends, which lost 9 bases and 6 bases, there was a span of 21 bases. CDR3 coding DNA: TGTGCCAGCTCGGCCGGAGGAGGCTTAGGCGAGCAGTACTTC. Translated: CASSAGGGLGEQYF.

This chain uses TRBV28 with TRBJ1-2, with 7 bases matching TRBD1. The CDR3 covers 14 residues. V gave up 5 bases and J gave up 5 bases; unmatched junction bases: 8. Germline V CDR1 and CDR2: MDHEN, SYDVKM. Here the CDR3 reads CASSIQGLRYGYTF. The CDR3 DNA is TGTGCCAGCAGTATACAGGGGCTGCGGTATGGCTACACCTTC.

The genes are TRBV28 and TRBJ2-5; 7 positions match TRBD1. The CDR3 is 14 residues long. J gave up 5 bases and V 2 bases, and 5 bases lay outside the gene matches. CDR1 and CDR2 (germline): MDHEN, SYDVKM. As DNA, the CDR3 is TGTGCCAGCAGTTTAGACAGGGATTGGGAGACCCAGTACTTC. Translating it yields CASSLDRDWETQYF.

The V gene is TRBV4-3, the J gene TRBJ2-1; no clear D gene. V lost 3 bases and J 4 bases, leaving 13 bases between the germline ends. The CDR3 spans 15 residues. CDR1 LGHNA and CDR2 YSLEER come from the germline V gene. The CDR3 spells CASSHVARAYNEQFF. In DNA, the CDR3 is TGCGCCAGCAGCCACGTTGCTAGGGCTTACAATGAGCAGTTCTTC.